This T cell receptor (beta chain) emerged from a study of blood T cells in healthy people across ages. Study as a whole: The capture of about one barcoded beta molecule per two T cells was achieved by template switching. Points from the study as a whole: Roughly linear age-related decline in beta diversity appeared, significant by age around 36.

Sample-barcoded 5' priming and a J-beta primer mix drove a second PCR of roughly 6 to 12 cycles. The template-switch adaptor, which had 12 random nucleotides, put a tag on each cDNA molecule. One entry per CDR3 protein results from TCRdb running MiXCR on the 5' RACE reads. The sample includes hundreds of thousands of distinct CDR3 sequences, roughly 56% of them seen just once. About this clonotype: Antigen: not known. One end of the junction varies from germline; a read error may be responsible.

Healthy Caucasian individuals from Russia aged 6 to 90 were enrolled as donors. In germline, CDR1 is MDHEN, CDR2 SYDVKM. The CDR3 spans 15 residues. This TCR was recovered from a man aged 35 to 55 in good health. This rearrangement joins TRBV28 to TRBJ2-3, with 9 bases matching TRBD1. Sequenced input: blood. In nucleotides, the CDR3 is TGTGCCCGCAGGGACAGGGAACGTAGCACAGATACGCAGTATTTT. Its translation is CARRDRERSTDTQYF.